This entry concerns a single T cell receptor (beta chain). Antigen: not known. This record comes from a study of monozygotic twins with inflammatory bowel disease. Study results and limitations: Limited statistical power may explain no repertoire similarity difference between concordant and discordant twins. For IBD patients, clonotypes shared with others were fewer than for healthy twins, especially with disease activity.

No sorting of T cells preceded isolation of total RNA from whole blood. This CDR3 comprises 13 residues. CDR1 SQVTM and CDR2 ANQGSEA come from the germline V gene. The UMIs contained a 6-nucleotide sample barcode. They were added by template switching during cDNA synthesis. TCRdb reprocessed the 5' RACE reads; each CDR3 protein has one entry and no DNA is given. Seen in this sample are about 160,000 distinct CDR3 sequences; the ten most common clones hold over 2.5%. The rearrangement links TRBV29-1 to TRBJ1-1; no DNA is available, so the TRBD1 call from TCRdb remains unchecked. Sequenced sample: blood. This clonotype was obtained from a human donor with ulcerative colitis or Crohn's disease, or a healthy co-twin of an affected twin (not recorded which). CDR3 loop: CSVKLRVSTEAFF.